These 28 T cell receptor beta chains came from one sample sequenced in a study of beta chain features in type 1 diabetes. Study-level results: Patients with Type 1 diabetes showed moderately but significantly shorter TCRB CDR3s in all four CD4+ subsets.

All of the isolated RNA was reverse transcribed, so expressed TCRB transcripts were sequenced. The protocol was immunoSEQ multiplex PCR, while the TCRdb copy is restricted to in-frame clones and leaves out a portion. The data hold approximately 360,000 clones, with over 10% observed a single time. Their antigen targets remain unknown. The sequenced sample was naive CD4+ T cells from blood. These receptors originate from a young woman with type 1 diabetes.

This chain joins TRBV25-1 and TRBJ2-3; D remains unclear. The CDR3 extends over 15 amino acids. V was cut by 4 bases and J by 0 bases, with 11 bases left in between. From germline, CDR1 is MGHDK and CDR2 SYGVNS. For the CDR3, the DNA is TGTGCCAGCAGTGGCGGCCTTTTTAGCACAGATACGCAGTATTTT. Encoded protein: CASSGGLFSTDTQYF. Looking up the rest from reference TRBV25-1 and TRBJ2-3 gives the full variable domain: EADIYQTPRYLVIGTGKKITLECSQTMGHDKMYWYQQDPGMELHLIHYSYGVNSTEKGDLSSESTVSRIRTEHFPLTLESARPSHTSQYLCASSGGLFSTDTQYFGPGTRLTVL.

There are a few counts of this clone. The V gene is TRBV9, the J gene TRBJ2-2, with D possibly matching TRBD2 (6 bases). The CDR3 contains 15 residues. V was pared by 0 bases and J by 1 base, with 7 bases between. From germline, CDR1 is SGDLS and CDR2 YYNGEE. Here the CDR3 DNA reads TGTGCCAGCAGCGTAGAAGCGGGGAACACCGGGGAGCTGTTTTTT. Protein product: CASSVEAGNTGELFF.

This clone was seen more than once but under ten times. This rearrangement joins TRBV7-2 to TRBJ2-5; 7 nucleotides match TRBD1. V trimming: 5 bases; J trimming: 4 bases; junction bases outside the gene matches: 7. This CDR3 region has 14 residues. CDR1 and CDR2 from the germline V gene are SGHTA and FQGNSA. CDR3 DNA sequence: TGTGCCAGCAGCCCCGGGACAGTTCGAGAGACCCAGTACTTC. Protein product: CASSPGTVRETQYF.

This clone was detected a few times. The chain has TRBV7-3 and TRBJ2-1, with 9 bases fitting TRBD1. The CDR3 has 14 amino acids. Germline lookup yields CDR1 SGHTA and CDR2 FQGTGA. Losses at the gene ends were 6 bases for V and 14 bases for J; bases not matched to a gene: 14. In nucleotides, the CDR3 is TGTGCCAGCAGTACCACAGGGGGCAGTCCCGAGAAGTTCTTC. Protein sequence: CASSTTGGSPEKFF.

This clone was seen only a few times. V gene TRBV7-9 combines with J gene TRBJ1-1, with D tentatively TRBD1 (5 bases). The CDR3 extends over 16 amino acids. CDR1 SEHNR and CDR2 FQNEAQ come from the germline V gene (reference sequence). Trimming removed 3 bases at V and 2 bases at J, with 16 bases between. The CDR3 DNA reads as TGTGCCAGCAGCTTGTCCCTTGGGGCAGGAAACACTGAAGCTTTCTTT. This encodes CASSLSLGAGNTEAFF.

This clone has just a few counts. The chain couples TRBV30 to TRBJ1-5; D not certain. Germline loops: CDR1 GTSNPN, CDR2 SVGIG (reference sequence). V lost 2 bases and J 0 bases, leaving 5 bases between the germline ends. The CDR3 is 13 residues long. CDR3 loop: CAWSRLSNQPQHF. DNA for the CDR3: TGTGCCTGGAGTCGTCTTAGCAATCAGCCCCAGCATTTT. Full variable domain (missing parts from reference TRBV30 and TRBJ1-5): SQTIHQWPATLVQPVGSPLSLECTVEGTSNPNLYWYRQAAGRGLQLLFYSVGIGQISSEVPQNLSASRPQDRQFILSSKKLLLSDSGFYLCAWSRLSNQPQHFGDGTRLSIL.

This clone was recorded a few times. The V call is TRBV12-5, the J call TRBJ2-2, with D maybe TRBD1 (6 bases). This CDR3 has 15 residues. V lost 3 bases to trimming and J lost 4 bases, with 12 bases between them. From germline, CDR1 is LGHNT and CDR2 FRNRAP. CDR3 nucleotides: TGTGCTAGTGGTTTAGGACAGAGGGCCACCGGGGAGCTGTTTTTT. Translated, it gives CASGLGQRATGELFF.

The rearrangement uses TRBV23-1 and TRBJ1-1; the D is unclear. TRBV23-1 is placed among ORFs of uncertain function. This CDR3 region has 13 residues. V was cut by 0 bases and J by 10 bases, with 12 bases left in between. CDR3 nucleotides: TGCGCCAGCAGTCAATCGCCCATGGAGAGAGCTTTCTTT. Translating gives CASSQSPMERAFF.

This chain uses TRBV25-1 with TRBJ1-4, with a tentative D call TRBD1 (5 bases). CDR3 length equals 15 residues. Deletions cut 1 base from V and 8 bases from J, with 14 bases between. Germline CDR1 reads MGHDK; CDR2 reads SYGVNS. The CDR3 nucleotides read TGTGCCAGCAGTGAATTCATGGGTGGGGCCGAAAAACTGTTTTTT. Protein product: CASSEFMGGAEKLFF.

A few counts support this clone. The rearrangement links TRBV5-1 to TRBJ2-7, with D maybe TRBD1 (6 bases). Trimming took off 0 bases at V and 4 bases at J, with 14 bases between the two ends. The germline CDR1 and CDR2 sequences are SGHRS and YFSETQ. CDR3 size: 15 residues. The CDR3 loop reads CASSLAGAGSYEQYF. In nucleotides, the CDR3 is TGCGCCAGCAGCTTGGCAGGGGCAGGATCTTACGAGCAGTACTTC.

This clone appeared a few times. An end of the junction differs from the germline gene, which may be a read error. The chain uses TRBV5-5 and TRBJ2-2; TRBD1 matches 9 bases. The CDR3 covers 15 residues. The germline CDR1 and CDR2 sequences are SGHKS and YYEKEE (reference sequence). CDR3 DNA sequence: TGTGCCAGCAGGTTGGGACAGGGATCCACCGGGGAGCTGTTTTTT. This encodes CASRLGQGSTGELFF.

This clone was seen only a few times. V usage is TRBV5-1 and J usage is TRBJ2-7; 11 bases align to TRBD1. CDR1 SGHRS and CDR2 YFSETQ come from the germline V gene. The CDR3 consists of 13 residues. V was clipped by 5 bases and J by 4 bases; unmatched bases: 2. CDR3 nucleotide sequence: TGCGCCAGCAGAGGACAGGGGGCGTACGAGCAGTACTTC. Translation: CASRGQGAYEQYF.

This clone came up a few times. The chain is built from TRBV6-6 and TRBJ1-1; a weak D match, TRBD1 (6 bases). Trimming pared 5 bases from V and 0 bases from J, leaving 7 bases between. CDR3 length equals 13 residues. Germline-derived CDR1 and CDR2 are MNHNY and SVGAGI (reference sequence). CDR3 sequence reads: CASSRGMNTEAFF. The CDR3 region has the DNA TGTGCCAGCAGTAGGGGGATGAACACTGAAGCTTTCTTT.

The chain is built from TRBV6-6 and TRBJ2-1; 7 positions agree with TRBD2. Germline trimming cut 2 bases from V and 2 bases from J; bases unmatched to any gene: 6. The CDR3 is 16 residues long. Germline CDR1 is MNHNY and CDR2 is SVGAGI (reference sequence). Here the CDR3 DNA reads TGTGCCAGCAGTTACCCGCTAGCGGCGCCCTACAATGAGCAGTTCTTC. It yields the protein CASSYPLAAPYNEQFF.

This clone was counted only a few times. The CDR3 DNA sequence: TGTGCCAGCAGCCCACCGGGACAGGGAGCAGATACGCAGTATTTT. Its translation: CASSPPGQGADTQYF. The rearrangement joins TRBV28 to TRBJ2-3; 9 bases match TRBD1. This CDR3 is 15 amino acids long. The ends lost 6 bases at V and 4 bases at J; junction bases unmatched: 8. Germline assignment: CDR1 MDHEN and CDR2 SYDVKM.

This clone was detected only once. The V call is TRBV6-6, the J call TRBJ2-7; 7 nucleotides match TRBD2. Trimming took 5 bases from V and 5 from J; bases not matched to a gene: 15. Germline V gives CDR1 MNHNY, CDR2 SVGAGI (reference sequence). This CDR3 region has 16 residues. The CDR3 loop is CASSPRDGGSRNEQYF. The CDR3 coding sequence is TGTGCCAGCAGTCCCCGGGATGGCGGGAGTAGGAACGAGCAGTACTTC.

This clone was counted only a few times. The CDR3 reads CASSPGGQDYGYTF. CDR3 coding DNA: TGTGCCAGCAGCCCCGGGGGACAGGACTATGGCTACACCTTC. The rearrangement joins TRBV9 to TRBJ1-2; 8 nucleotides match TRBD1. The V gene end was trimmed by 4 bases and the J gene end by 3 bases; junction bases not matched to a gene: 5. This CDR3 is 14 amino acids long. Germline values: CDR1 SGDLS, CDR2 YYNGEE.

The rearrangement joins TRBV7-2 to TRBJ2-2, with TRBD2 identical over 7 bases. Trimming cost V 5 bases and J 3 bases; bases outside gene matches: 6. Per germline, CDR1 SGHTA and CDR2 FQGNSA. The CDR3 covers 15 residues. CDR3 sequence: CASSLSGTDTGELFF. CDR3 bases: TGTGCCAGCAGCCTAAGCGGGACGGACACCGGGGAGCTGTTTTTT.

The chain employs TRBV7-9 and TRBJ2-7; D unclear. This CDR3 has 12 residues. The germline CDR1 and CDR2 sequences are SEHNR and FQNEAQ (reference sequence). V was pared by 1 base and J by 7 bases, with 8 bases between. CDR3: CASSLVLREQYF. Here the CDR3 DNA reads TGTGCCAGCAGCTTAGTCCTGCGGGAGCAGTACTTC. Variable domain in full (rest from reference TRBV7-9 and TRBJ2-7): DTGVSQNPRHKITKRGQNVTFRCDPISEHNRLYWYRQTLGQGPEFLTYFQNEAQLEKSRLLSDRFSAERPKGSFSTLEIQRTEQGDSAMYLCASSLVLREQYFGPGTRLTVT.

To note about this clone: The sample carries other DNA sequences with the same CDR3. V usage is TRBV29-1 and J usage is TRBJ1-2; TRBD1 matches 8 bases. After removal of 4 bases from V and 2 bases from J, the junction contained 0 bases not matched to a gene. This CDR3 spans 12 amino acids. CDR1 SQVTM and CDR2 ANQGSEA come from the germline V gene. DNA for the CDR3: TGCAGCGTTGGACAGGGGAACTATGGCTACACCTTC. Translated, it gives CSVGQGNYGYTF.

The gene calls are TRBV7-2 and TRBJ2-7, with 7 bases matching TRBD2. The ends lost 3 bases at V and 4 bases at J; junction bases unmatched: 9. There are 15 residues in the CDR3. Per the germline V gene, CDR1 is SGHTA and CDR2 is FQGNSA. Here the CDR3 DNA reads TGTGCCAGCAGCTTGGGGGAGGGAGTGGAGTACGAGCAGTACTTC. As protein: CASSLGEGVEYEQYF.

The chain uses TRBV7-2 and TRBJ2-2; unclear D gene. V lost 3 bases and J 9 bases, leaving 5 bases between the germline ends. Per germline, CDR1 SGHTA and CDR2 FQGNSA. The CDR3 extends over 11 amino acids. This CDR3 reads CASSFYWELFF. The CDR3 nucleotides read TGTGCCAGCAGCTTCTATTGGGAGCTGTTTTTT.

This clone has more than one count but fewer than ten. This chain joins TRBV14 and TRBJ2-1, with 7 bases matching TRBD2. This CDR3 is built from 16 residues. V was clipped by 3 bases and J by 6 bases; unmatched bases: 11. CDR1 and CDR2 from the germline V gene are SGHDN and FVKESK. The CDR3 sequence is CASSQGTSAYVNEQFF. Here the CDR3 DNA reads TGTGCCAGCAGCCAGGGCACTAGCGCCTATGTCAATGAGCAGTTCTTC. The whole variable domain, remainder taken from reference TRBV14 and TRBJ2-1, is EAGVTQFPSHSVIEKGQTVTLRCDPISGHDNLYWYRRVMGKEIKFLLHFVKESKQDESGMPNNRFLAERTGGTYSTLKVQPAELEDSGVYFCASSQGTSAYVNEQFFGPGTRLTVL.

A few counts support this clone. The chain couples TRBV10-3 to TRBJ1-1, with a possible D match to TRBD1 (5 bases). The germline V gene encodes CDR1 ENHRY and CDR2 SYGVKD. This CDR3 is 13 amino acids long. Trimming shortened V by 10 bases and J by 1 base, and 13 bases separated the two germline ends. The CDR3 protein is CATRGTWNTEAFF. The CDR3 coding sequence is TGTGCCACCAGAGGGACTTGGAACACTGAAGCTTTCTTT.

As concerns this clone: One end of the junction is discordant with germline, which a read error may explain. This chain joins TRBV7-7 and TRBJ2-2, with 14 bases lining up with TRBD2. Germline V gene data show CDR1 as SSHAT and CDR2 as FNYEAQ (reference sequence). This CDR3 region has 17 residues. The CDR3 loop reads CASSPGLAGANTGELFF. The DNA of the CDR3 is TGTGCTAGCAGCCCGGGACTAGCGGGAGCGAACACCGGGGAGCTGTTTTTT. The variable domain in full, with the rest retrieved from reference TRBV7-7 and TRBJ2-2, is GAGVSQSPRYKVTKRGQDVTLRCDPISSHATLYWYQQALGQGPEFLTYFNYEAQPDKSGLPSDRFSAERPEGSISTLTIQRTEQRDSAMYRCASSPGLAGANTGELFFGEGSRLTVL.

This chain connects TRBV30 to TRBJ2-7; D possibly corresponds to TRBD1 (6 bases). V lost 2 bases and J 4 bases, leaving 15 bases between the germline ends. Germline values: CDR1 GTSNPN, CDR2 SVGIG (reference sequence). The CDR3 covers 14 residues. The CDR3 coding sequence is TGTGCCTGGAGTACCTCCGGGACACTGTACGAGCAGTACTTC. It is translated as CAWSTSGTLYEQYF.

There are a few counts of this clone. The V and J genes are TRBV9 and TRBJ1-1, with TRBD1 identical over 12 bases. Trimming removed 4 bases from V and 8 bases from J; junction bases left unmatched: 6. The CDR3 has 14 residues. From germline, CDR1 is SGDLS and CDR2 YYNGEE. CDR3: CASSPRDRGLEAFF. The DNA for the CDR3 is TGTGCCAGCAGCCCGAGGGACAGGGGGCTCGAAGCTTTCTTT. Looking up the rest from reference TRBV9 and TRBJ1-1 gives the full variable domain: DSGVTQTPKHLITATGQRVTLRCSPRSGDLSVYWYQQSLDQGLQFLIQYYNGEERAKGNILERFSAQQFPDLHSELNLSSLELGDSALYFCASSPRDRGLEAFFGQGTRLTVV.

This clone occurred a few times. The J gene is TRBJ1-4, the V gene TRBV6-1, with D perhaps matching TRBD1 (6 bases). There are 15 residues in the CDR3. The V end lost 1 base, the J end lost 8 bases, and 14 bases lay between the germline ends. Per the germline V gene, CDR1 is MNHNS and CDR2 is SASEGT. The chain's CDR3 is CASSEEHREREKLFF. The CDR3 DNA sequence: TGTGCCAGCAGTGAAGAGCACAGGGAAAGGGAAAAACTGTTTTTT.